A single T cell receptor beta chain is shown here with its context. Its matching antigen is unknown. This entry is derived from a study of CD8 T cells in ankylosing spondylitis. General study findings and limits: Some motif variants had been reported before (in reactive arthritis synovial fluid and blood). Reportedly, significant enrichment of disease-linked clones occurred in matched ankylosing spondylitis synovial fluid. Typical of ankylosing spondylitis blood, it appeared, was a TCR beta motif of 7 or 8 highly homologous variants.

Molecular-barcoded quantitative 5'-RACE produced these TCR beta libraries. From the 5' RACE reads, TCRdb called clonotypes with MiXCR, one entry per CDR3 protein. This table holds about 360,000 distinct CDR3 sequences, about 20% found once. V was pared by 4 bases and J by 6 bases, with 10 bases of the junction left unmatched. The CDR3 covers 15 residues. Looked up from germline, CDR1 is ENHRY and CDR2 is SYGVKD. The receptor was derived from a male donor with ankylosing spondylitis or in good health (not recorded which). Sequencing used blood, either unsorted or a sorted T cell fraction (not recorded which). The rearrangement links TRBV10-3 to TRBJ2-3; 7 bases fit TRBD1. DNA of the CDR3: TGTGCCATCAGTGGAGGGGGCTTACCCCCGGATACGCAGTATTTT. Translated: CAISGGGLPPDTQYF.